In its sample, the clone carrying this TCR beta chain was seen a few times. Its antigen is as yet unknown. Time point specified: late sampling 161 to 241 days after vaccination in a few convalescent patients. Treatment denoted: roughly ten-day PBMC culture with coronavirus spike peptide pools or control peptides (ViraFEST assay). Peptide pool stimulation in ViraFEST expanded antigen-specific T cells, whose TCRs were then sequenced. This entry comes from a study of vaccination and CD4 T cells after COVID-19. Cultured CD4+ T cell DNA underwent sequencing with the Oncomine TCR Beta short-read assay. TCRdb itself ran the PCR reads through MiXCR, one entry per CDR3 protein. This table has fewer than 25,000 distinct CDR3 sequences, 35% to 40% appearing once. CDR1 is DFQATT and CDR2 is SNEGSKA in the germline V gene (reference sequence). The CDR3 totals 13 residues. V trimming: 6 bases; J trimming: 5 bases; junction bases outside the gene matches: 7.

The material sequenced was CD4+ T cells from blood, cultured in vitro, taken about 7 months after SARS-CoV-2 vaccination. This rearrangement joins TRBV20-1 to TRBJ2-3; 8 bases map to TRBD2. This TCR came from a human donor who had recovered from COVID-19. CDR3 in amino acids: CSARGGGLDTQYF. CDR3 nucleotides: TGCAGTGCCCGGGGCGGGGGGCTAGATACGCAGTATTTT.